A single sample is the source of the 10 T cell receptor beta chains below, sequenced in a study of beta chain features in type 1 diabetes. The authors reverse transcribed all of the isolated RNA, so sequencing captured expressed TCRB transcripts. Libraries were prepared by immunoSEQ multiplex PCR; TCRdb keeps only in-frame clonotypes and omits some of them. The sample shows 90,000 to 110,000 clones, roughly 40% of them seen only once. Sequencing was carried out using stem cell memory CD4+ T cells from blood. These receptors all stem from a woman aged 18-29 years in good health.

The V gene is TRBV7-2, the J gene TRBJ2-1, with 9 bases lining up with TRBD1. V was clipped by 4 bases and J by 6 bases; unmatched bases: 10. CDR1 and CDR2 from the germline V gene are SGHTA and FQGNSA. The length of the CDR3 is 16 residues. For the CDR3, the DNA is TGTGCCAGCAGCTCGTACGGGACAGGGAAAGGCAATGAGCAGTTCTTC. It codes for CASSSYGTGKGNEQFF.

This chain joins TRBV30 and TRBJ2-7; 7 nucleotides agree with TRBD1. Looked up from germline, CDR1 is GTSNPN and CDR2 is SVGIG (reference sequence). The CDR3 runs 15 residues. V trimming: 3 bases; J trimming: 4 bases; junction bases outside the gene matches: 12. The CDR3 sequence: CAWSRKGQGDYEQYF. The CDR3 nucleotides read TGTGCCTGGAGCAGGAAGGGGCAGGGGGATTACGAGCAGTACTTC.

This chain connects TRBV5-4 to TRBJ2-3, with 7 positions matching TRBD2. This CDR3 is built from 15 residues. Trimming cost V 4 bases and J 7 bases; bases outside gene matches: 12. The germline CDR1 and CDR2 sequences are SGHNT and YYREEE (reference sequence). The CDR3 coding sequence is TGTGCCAGCAGCCCCGGGCGGGAGATATTGAATACGCAGTATTTT. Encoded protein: CASSPGREILNTQYF.

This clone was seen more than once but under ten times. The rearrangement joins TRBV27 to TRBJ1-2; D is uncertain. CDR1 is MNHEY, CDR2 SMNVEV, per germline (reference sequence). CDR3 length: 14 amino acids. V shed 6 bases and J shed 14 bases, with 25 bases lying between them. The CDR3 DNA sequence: TGTGCCAGCAGGGGCCCCGGTAGATCCTCCTATCCAACCTTC. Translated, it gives CASRGPGRSSYPTF.

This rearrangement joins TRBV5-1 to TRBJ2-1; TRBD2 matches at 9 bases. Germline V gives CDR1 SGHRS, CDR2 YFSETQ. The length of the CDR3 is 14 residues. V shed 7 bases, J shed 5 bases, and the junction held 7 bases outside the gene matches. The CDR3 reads CASQGTSRDNEQFF. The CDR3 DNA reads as TGCGCCAGCCAGGGGACTAGCAGAGACAATGAGCAGTTCTTC.

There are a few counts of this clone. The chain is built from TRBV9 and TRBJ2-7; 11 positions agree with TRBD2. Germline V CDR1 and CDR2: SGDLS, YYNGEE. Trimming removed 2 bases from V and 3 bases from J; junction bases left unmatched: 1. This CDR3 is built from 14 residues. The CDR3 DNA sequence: TGTGCCAGCAGCGTCGGGACTAGCGGCTACGAGCAGTACTTC. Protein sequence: CASSVGTSGYEQYF.

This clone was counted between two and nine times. The CDR3: CASSSPGQGAYEAFF. The CDR3 nucleotides read TGTGCCAGCAGCTCGCCGGGACAGGGGGCATATGAAGCTTTCTTT. The chain is built from TRBV13 and TRBJ1-1; 12 bases fit TRBD1. The CDR3 covers 15 residues. With V trimmed by 4 bases and J by 7 bases, 7 bases remained unmatched. Per the germline V gene, CDR1 is PRHDT and CDR2 is FYEKMQ (reference sequence). The variable domain in full, completed from reference TRBV13 and TRBJ1-1, reads AAGVIQSPRHLIKEKRETATLKCYPIPRHDTVYWYQQGPGQDPQFLISFYEKMQSDKGSIPDRFSAQQFSDYHSELNMSSLELGDSALYFCASSSPGQGAYEAFFGQGTRLTVV.

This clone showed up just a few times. The CDR3 sequence: CASSLGAGRGGELFF. The DNA of the CDR3 is TGTGCCAGCAGCTTAGGGGCAGGGCGAGGCGGGGAGCTGTTTTTT. V and J are TRBV11-2 and TRBJ2-2, with D tentatively TRBD1 (5 bases). In germline, CDR1 is SGHAT, CDR2 FQNNGV. With 1 base removed from V and 7 bases from J, the gap between germline ends came to 13 bases. This CDR3 contains 15 residues.

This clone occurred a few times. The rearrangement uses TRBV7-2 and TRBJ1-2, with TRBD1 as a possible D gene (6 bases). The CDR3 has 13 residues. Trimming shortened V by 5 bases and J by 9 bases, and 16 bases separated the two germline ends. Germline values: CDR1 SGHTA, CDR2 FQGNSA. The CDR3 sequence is CASSPWTEQSYTF. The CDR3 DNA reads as TGTGCCAGCAGCCCCTGGACAGAGCAGAGCTACACCTTC. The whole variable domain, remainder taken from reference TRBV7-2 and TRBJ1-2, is GAGVSQSPSNKVTEKGKDVELRCDPISGHTALYWYRQSLGQGLEFLIYFQGNSAPDKSGLPSDRFSAERTGGSVSTLTIQRTQQEDSAVYLCASSPWTEQSYTFGSGTRLTVV.

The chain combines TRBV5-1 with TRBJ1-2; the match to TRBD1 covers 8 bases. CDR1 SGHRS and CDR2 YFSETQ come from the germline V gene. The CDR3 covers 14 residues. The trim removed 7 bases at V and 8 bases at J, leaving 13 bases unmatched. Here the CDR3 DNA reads TGCGCCAGCGGGTTAACGACAGGGGCATTGGGCTACACCTTC. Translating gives CASGLTTGALGYTF.